These T cell receptor beta chains were read from a single sample in a study of beta chain features in type 1 diabetes. Data came from immunoSEQ multiplex PCR; TCRdb stores just in-frame clones and leaves some out. The table records approximately 110,000 clones, 30% to 40% of them present only once. Sequenced input: stem cell memory CD4+ T cells from blood. The source of these receptors is a woman aged 18-29 years in good health. The CDR3 runs from the conserved cysteine through the conserved F or W. The D gene is left open where the match is weak. Some rows have no size entry. The others give once, few or many, or a class for an expanded clone.

j_call clone_size v_call d_call cdr3_nt cdr3_aa
TRBJ1-1 few TRBV5-1 TRBD1 TGCGCCAGCAGCCGTACAGGGGGCAACACTGAAGCTTTCTTT CASSRTGGNTEAFF
TRBJ2-3 . TRBV7-9 . TGTGCCAGCAGCTTAGGCCTCGAAAGCCTAAGGGGAAGCACAGATACGCAGTATTTT CASSLGLESLRGSTDTQYF
TRBJ2-1 once TRBV7-8 TRBD1 TGTGCCAGCAGCCTGGACAGGGTAGGCCTAGGCAATGAGCAGTTCTTC CASSLDRVGLGNEQFF
TRBJ1-1 . TRBV19 TRBD1 TGTGCCAGTAGTCAGGGACAGGGGGCTACTGAAGCTTTCTTT CASSQGQGATEAFF
TRBJ2-3 . TRBV10-3 . TGTGCCGTGCTCCTGACTAGGGCAGATACGCAGTATTTT CAVLLTRADTQYF
TRBJ2-3 . TRBV7-9 TRBD1 TGTGCCAGCAGCTTTCGAACAGGGGGCTCGTTCACAGATACGCAGTATTTT CASSFRTGGSFTDTQYF
TRBJ1-2 . TRBV7-9 TRBD1 TGTGCCAGCAGCTTAACCCCAATGACGACAGGGATGGTGTGGGGCTACACCTTC CASSLTPMTTGMVWGYTF
TRBJ2-2 . TRBV27 . TGTGCCAGCAGACCTGGACAGTTCGGGGAGCTGTTTTTT CASRPGQFGELFF
TRBJ1-5 . TRBV5-1 TRBD1 TGCGCCATGAACAGGGGTCGCAATCAGCCCCAGCATTTT CAMNRGRNQPQHF
TRBJ2-1 few TRBV5-1 . TGCGCCAGCAGCTTTATGATTCACCGACTAGTCTCGAATGAGCAGTTCTTC CASSFMIHRLVSNEQFF
TRBJ1-5 . TRBV2 . TGTGCCAGCAGCCACGCAGGGGAGGGTAGCAATCAGCCCCAGCATTTT CASSHAGEGSNQPQHF
TRBJ2-7 . TRBV5-1 . TGCGCCAGCAGCCTGGGTGACAGGTCATACGAGCAGTACTTC CASSLGDRSYEQYF
TRBJ1-2 . TRBV11-3 . TGTGCCAGCACGTCCCGCCCAACAGGGTATTCCTATGGCTACACCTTC CASTSRPTGYSYGYTF
TRBJ1-2 few TRBV18 TRBD1 TGTGCCAGCTCACACGGGACAGTTGGCTACACCTTC CASSHGTVGYTF
TRBJ2-2 few TRBV7-2 TRBD1 TGTGCCAGCAGCTTTGGGACAGGGCTTTCCGGGGAGCTGTTTTTT CASSFGTGLSGELFF
TRBJ1-5 . TRBV7-9 . TGTGCCAGCAGCGCCGCGACAGAGAATCAGCCCCAGCATTTT CASSAATENQPQHF
TRBJ1-1 few TRBV28 . TGTGCCAGCAGCCCGATCGGACTGAATGAAGCTTTCTTT CASSPIGLNEAFF
TRBJ2-7 . TRBV7-9 . TGTGCCAGCAGTAATGAGCCGCTACTCTACGAGCAGTACTTC CASSNEPLLYEQYF
TRBJ2-2 few TRBV11-2 TRBD2 TGTGCCAGCAGTGGACTAGAGAACACCGGGGAGCTGTTTTTT CASSGLENTGELFF
TRBJ2-7 . TRBV19 . TGTGCCAGTAGTTTGAGGGCCACCTACGAGCAGTACTTC CASSLRATYEQYF
TRBJ2-1 . TRBV6-1 TRBD1 TGTGCCAGCAGTGAAGCGCATTTGGGACAGGGCCCGAGCTCCTACAATGAGCAGTTCTTC CASSEAHLGQGPSSYNEQFF
TRBJ1-2 few TRBV7-9 TRBD1 TGTGCCAGCAGCTTAGCGGCAGGGGGCTATGGCTACACCTTC CASSLAAGGYGYTF
TRBJ1-2 . TRBV6-1 . TGTGCCAGCAGTCCACGACAGGACTGGGGTGGCTACACCTTC CASSPRQDWGGYTF
TRBJ2-7 few TRBV6-6 TRBD1 TGTGCCAGCAGTTCTCCTCGACAGGGAGTCTACGAGCAGTACTTC CASSSPRQGVYEQYF
TRBJ2-1 . TRBV10-3 . TGTGCCATCAGTGTACGGGATGAGCAGTTCTTC CAISVRDEQFF
TRBJ2-5 few TRBV19 TRBD2 TGTGCCAGTAGAGTAGCGGGCAACCAAGAGACCCAGTACTTC CASRVAGNQETQYF
TRBJ2-2 . TRBV27 TRBD2 TGTGCCACTCAGGGACTAGCGGGATTTACCGGGGAGCTGTTTTTT CATQGLAGFTGELFF
TRBJ2-7 . TRBV5-1 TRBD2 TGCGCCAGCAGCTTGGTCAGCGGGATGTTCTACGAGCAGTACTTC CASSLVSGMFYEQYF
TRBJ2-7 . TRBV7-7 TRBD1 TGTGCCAGCAGTCAGGGAACAGGGGAGGAGCAGTACTTC CASSQGTGEEQYF
TRBJ2-4 . TRBV6-6 TRBD1 TGTGCCAGCAGCTCGAGGACAGGTCTAGCCAAAAACATTCAGTACTTC CASSSRTGLAKNIQYF
TRBJ2-7 . TRBV28 TRBD1 TGTGCCAGCAGCCCGCCCGGGACAGGGACCTACGAGCAGTACTTC CASSPPGTGTYEQYF
TRBJ2-5 . TRBV15 TRBD2 TGTGCCACCAGCAGAAGGACTAGCATTGAGACCCAGTACTTC CATSRRTSIETQYF
TRBJ1-5 . TRBV19 TRBD1 TGTGCCAGTACCTGGACAGGGGCGGGTCAGCCCCAGCATTTT CASTWTGAGQPQHF
TRBJ2-3 few TRBV7-8 TRBD2 TGTGCCAGCAGCTTAAAGTGGGGGACTAGAATCACAGATACGCAGTATTTT CASSLKWGTRITDTQYF
TRBJ1-5 . TRBV2 TRBD1 TGTGCCAGCAATACAGGGGGCTTAAGCAATCAGCCCCAGCATTTT CASNTGGLSNQPQHF
TRBJ2-7 . TRBV28 TRBD1 TGTGCCAGCATTACCGCCGGGACAGGCTCCTACGAGCAGTACTTC CASITAGTGSYEQYF
TRBJ1-5 few TRBV7-2 TRBD1 TGTGCCAGCAGCCGACAGGGATTTAGCAATCAGCCCCAGCATTTT CASSRQGFSNQPQHF
TRBJ1-1 few TRBV28 . TGTGCCAGCAGTTTAGGGGGAAGGGGGAAAGCTTTCTTT CASSLGGRGKAFF
TRBJ2-7 few TRBV15 . TGTGCCACCAGCAGAGATCTGGCGGCCTACGAGCAGTACTTC CATSRDLAAYEQYF
TRBJ2-3 few TRBV28 TRBD2 TGTGCCAGCAGTTTATGGCGGGAGCCTCCCACAGATACGCAGTATTTT CASSLWREPPTDTQYF
TRBJ2-7 few TRBV7-8 TRBD1 TGTGCCAGCAGCTTGCCGGGACAGGGCCCCTACGAGCAGTACTTC CASSLPGQGPYEQYF
TRBJ1-6 . TRBV28 . TGTGCCAGCAAGGGGGAAGGGAATTCACCCCTCCACTTT CASKGEGNSPLHF
TRBJ2-3 . TRBV5-1 . TGCGCCAGCAGCTCCCTAAGCGGAGCCTACACAGATACGCAGTATTTT CASSSLSGAYTDTQYF
TRBJ2-1 few TRBV7-9 TRBD2 TGTGCCAGCAGGTTAGCGGGGGCTTATGGTGAGCAGTTCTTC CASRLAGAYGEQFF
TRBJ2-7 . TRBV12-5 TRBD2 TGTGCTAGTGGTTTGCTATTATACGGGGAGGGCGAGCAGTACTTC CASGLLLYGEGEQYF
TRBJ2-3 . TRBV5-5 TRBD2 TGTGCCAGCAGCTTTATCCGGGAGGCCGAGGATACGCAGTATTTT CASSFIREAEDTQYF
TRBJ2-2 . TRBV7-2 TRBD1 TGTGCCAGCAGAAAAGACAGGGGGCTGTTCCCCTCGAACACCGGGGAGCTGTTTTTT CASRKDRGLFPSNTGELFF
TRBJ1-1 . TRBV7-2 TRBD1 TGTGCCAGCAGCTTAAGGACAGGGGACACTGAAGCTTTCTTT CASSLRTGDTEAFF
TRBJ2-7 few TRBV1 . TGCACCAGCAGCCAACGGACTAGCGGGAGGAGGTACGAGCAGTACTTC CTSSQRTSGRRYEQYF
TRBJ2-5 . TRBV29-1 . TGCAGCGTTGGGCTTCTTACAGGGAAGACCCAGTACTTC CSVGLLTGKTQYF
TRBJ2-7 few TRBV7-9 TRBD2 TGTGCCAGCAGCCGGACTAGCGGGAGGTCCTACGAGCAGTACTTC CASSRTSGRSYEQYF
TRBJ2-3 . TRBV14 TRBD2 TGTGCCAGCAGCCAAGTCTTTAGCGGGAAAACAGATACGCAGTATTTT CASSQVFSGKTDTQYF
TRBJ2-3 few TRBV7-9 TRBD2 TGTGCCAGCAGCCACAATCTACTAGCGGGAGGAAGAAATACGCAGTATTTT CASSHNLLAGGRNTQYF